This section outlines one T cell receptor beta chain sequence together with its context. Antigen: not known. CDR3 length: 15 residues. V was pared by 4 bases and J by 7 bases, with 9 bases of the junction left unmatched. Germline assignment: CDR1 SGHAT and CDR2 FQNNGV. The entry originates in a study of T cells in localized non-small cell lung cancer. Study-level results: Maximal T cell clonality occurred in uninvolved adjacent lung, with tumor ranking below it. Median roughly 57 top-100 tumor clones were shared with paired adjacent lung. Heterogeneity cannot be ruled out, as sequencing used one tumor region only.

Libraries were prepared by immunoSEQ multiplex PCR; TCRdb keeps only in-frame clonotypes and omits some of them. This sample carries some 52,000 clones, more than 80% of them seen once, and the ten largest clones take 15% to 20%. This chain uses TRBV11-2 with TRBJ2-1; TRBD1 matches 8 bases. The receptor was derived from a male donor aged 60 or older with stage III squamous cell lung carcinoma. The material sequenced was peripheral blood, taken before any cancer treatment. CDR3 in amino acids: CASSSLGQVMNEQFF. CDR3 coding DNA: TGTGCCAGCAGCTCCTTGGGACAGGTAATGAATGAGCAGTTCTTC.